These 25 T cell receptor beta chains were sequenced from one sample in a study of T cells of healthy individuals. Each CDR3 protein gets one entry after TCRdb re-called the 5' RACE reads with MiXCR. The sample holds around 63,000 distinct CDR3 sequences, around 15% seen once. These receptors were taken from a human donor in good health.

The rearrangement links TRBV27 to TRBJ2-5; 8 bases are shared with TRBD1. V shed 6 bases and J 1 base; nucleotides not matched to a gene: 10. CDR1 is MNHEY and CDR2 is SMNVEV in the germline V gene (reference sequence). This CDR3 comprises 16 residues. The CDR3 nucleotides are TGTGCCAGCAGCCCCGGGACAGGAGGTTTCCAAGAGACCCAGTACTTC. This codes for CASSPGTGGFQETQYF.

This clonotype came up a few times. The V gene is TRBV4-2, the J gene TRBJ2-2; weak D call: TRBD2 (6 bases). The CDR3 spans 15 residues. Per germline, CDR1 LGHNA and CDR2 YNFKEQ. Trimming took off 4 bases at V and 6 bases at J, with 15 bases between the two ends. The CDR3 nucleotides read TGTGCCAGCAGCCTTGGGAGGCCGGGGGCCGGGGAGCTGTTTTTT. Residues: CASSLGRPGAGELFF.

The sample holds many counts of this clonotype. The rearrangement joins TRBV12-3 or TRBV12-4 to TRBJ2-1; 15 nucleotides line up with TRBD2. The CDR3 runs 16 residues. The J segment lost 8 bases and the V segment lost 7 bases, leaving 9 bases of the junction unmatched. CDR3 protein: CASTITRTSGRDEQFF. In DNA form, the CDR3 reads TGTGCCAGCACCATAACAAGGACTAGCGGGAGGGATGAGCAGTTCTTC.

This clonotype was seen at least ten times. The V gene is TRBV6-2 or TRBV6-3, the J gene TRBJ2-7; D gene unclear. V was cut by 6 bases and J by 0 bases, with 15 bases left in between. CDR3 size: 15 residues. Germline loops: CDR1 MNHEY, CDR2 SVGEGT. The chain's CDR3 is CASSPGRPGSYEQYF. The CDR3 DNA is TGTGCCAGCAGCCCGGGCCGCCCTGGCTCCTACGAGCAGTACTTC.

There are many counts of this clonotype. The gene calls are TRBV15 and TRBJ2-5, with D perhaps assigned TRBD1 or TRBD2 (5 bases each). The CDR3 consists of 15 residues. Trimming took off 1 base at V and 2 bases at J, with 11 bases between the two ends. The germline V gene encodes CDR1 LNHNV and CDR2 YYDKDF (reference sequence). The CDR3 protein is CATSRVRDRQETQYF. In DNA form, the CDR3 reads TGTGCCACCAGCAGAGTCAGGGACCGACAAGAGACCCAGTACTTC. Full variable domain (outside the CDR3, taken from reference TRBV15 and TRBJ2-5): DAMVIQNPRYQVTQFGKPVTLSCSQTLNHNVMYWYQQKSSQAPKLLFHYYDKDFNNEADTPDNFQSRRPNTSFCFLDIRSPGLGDTAMYLCATSRVRDRQETQYFGPGTRLLVL.

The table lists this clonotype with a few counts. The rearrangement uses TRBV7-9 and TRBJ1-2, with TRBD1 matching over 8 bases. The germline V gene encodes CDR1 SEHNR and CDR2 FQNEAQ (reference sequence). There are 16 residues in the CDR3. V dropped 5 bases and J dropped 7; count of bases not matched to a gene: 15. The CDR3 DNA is TGTGCCAGCAGCGAGCAGGGACAGGACCTCTCCGGTGGCTACACCTTC. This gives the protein CASSEQGQDLSGGYTF.

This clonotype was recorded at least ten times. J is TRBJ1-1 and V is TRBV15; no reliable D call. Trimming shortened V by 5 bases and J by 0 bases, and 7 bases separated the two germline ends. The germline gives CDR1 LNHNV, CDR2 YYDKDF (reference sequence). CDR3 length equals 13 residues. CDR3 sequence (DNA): TGTGCCACCAGCGGACCGATGAACACTGAAGCTTTCTTT. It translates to CATSGPMNTEAFF.

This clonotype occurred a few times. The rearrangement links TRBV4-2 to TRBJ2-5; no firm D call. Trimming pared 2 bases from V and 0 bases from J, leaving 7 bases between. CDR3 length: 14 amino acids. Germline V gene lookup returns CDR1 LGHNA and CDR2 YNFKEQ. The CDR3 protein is CASSQLPYQETQYF. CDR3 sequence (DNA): TGTGCCAGCAGCCAACTCCCGTACCAAGAGACCCAGTACTTC.

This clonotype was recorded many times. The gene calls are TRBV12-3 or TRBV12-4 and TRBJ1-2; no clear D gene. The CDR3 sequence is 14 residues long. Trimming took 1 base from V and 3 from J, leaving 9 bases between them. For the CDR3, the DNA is TGTGCCAGCAGTTTAGATACCGATTACTATGGCTACACCTTC. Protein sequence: CASSLDTDYYGYTF.

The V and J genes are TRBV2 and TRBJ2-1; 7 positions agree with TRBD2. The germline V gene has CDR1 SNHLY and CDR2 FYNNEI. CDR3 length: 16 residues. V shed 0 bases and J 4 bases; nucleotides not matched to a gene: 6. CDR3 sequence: CASSEAIAGYYNEQFF. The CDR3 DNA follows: TGTGCCAGCAGTGAAGCGATAGCGGGCTATTACAATGAGCAGTTCTTC.

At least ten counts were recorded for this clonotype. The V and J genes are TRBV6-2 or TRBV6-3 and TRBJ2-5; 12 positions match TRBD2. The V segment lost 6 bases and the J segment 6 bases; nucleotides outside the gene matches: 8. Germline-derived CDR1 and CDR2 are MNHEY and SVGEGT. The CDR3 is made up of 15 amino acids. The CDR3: CASRLRLAGEKTQYF. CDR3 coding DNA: TGTGCCAGCAGACTAAGACTAGCGGGAGAAAAGACCCAGTACTTC.

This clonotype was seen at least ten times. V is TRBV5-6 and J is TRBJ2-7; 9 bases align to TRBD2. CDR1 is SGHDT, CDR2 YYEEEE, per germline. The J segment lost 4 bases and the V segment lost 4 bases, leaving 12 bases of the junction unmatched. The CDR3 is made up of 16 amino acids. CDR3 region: CASSARLAGRLYEQYF. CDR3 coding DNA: TGTGCCAGCAGCGCGCGCCTAGCGGGAAGACTTTACGAGCAGTACTTC.

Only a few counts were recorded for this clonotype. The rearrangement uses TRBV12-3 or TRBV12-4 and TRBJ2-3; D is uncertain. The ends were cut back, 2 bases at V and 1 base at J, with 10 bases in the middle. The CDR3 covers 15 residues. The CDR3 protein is CASSLRAGGTDTQYF. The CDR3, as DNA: TGTGCCAGCAGTTTACGGGCAGGAGGCACAGATACGCAGTATTTT.

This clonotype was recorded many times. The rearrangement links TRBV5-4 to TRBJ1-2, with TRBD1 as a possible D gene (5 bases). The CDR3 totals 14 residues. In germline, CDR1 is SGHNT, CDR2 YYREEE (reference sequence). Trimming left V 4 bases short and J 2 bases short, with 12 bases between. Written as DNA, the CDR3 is TGTGCCAGCAGCACAGGAAGCACGAACTATGGCTACACCTTC. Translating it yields CASSTGSTNYGYTF. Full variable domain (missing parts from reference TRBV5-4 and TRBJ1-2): ETGVTQSPTHLIKTRGQQVTLRCSSQSGHNTVSWYQQALGQGPQFIFQYYREEENGRGNFPPRFSGLQFPNYSSELNVNALELDDSALYLCASSTGSTNYGYTFGSGTRLTVV.

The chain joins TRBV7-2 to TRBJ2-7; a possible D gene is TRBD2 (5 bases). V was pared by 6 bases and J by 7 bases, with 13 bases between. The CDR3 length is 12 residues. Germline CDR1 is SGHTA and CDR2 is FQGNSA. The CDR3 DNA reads TGTGCCAGCAGTTTTCCGGGGTGGGAGCAGTACTTC. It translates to CASSFPGWEQYF.

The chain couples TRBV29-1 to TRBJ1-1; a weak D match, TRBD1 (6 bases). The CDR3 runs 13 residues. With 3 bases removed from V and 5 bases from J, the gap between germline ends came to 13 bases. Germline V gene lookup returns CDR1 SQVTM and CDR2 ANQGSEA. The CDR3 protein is CSVDGGTTTEAFF. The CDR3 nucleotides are TGCAGCGTTGATGGGGGGACAACGACTGAAGCTTTCTTT.

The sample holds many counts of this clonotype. CDR3 DNA sequence: TGCGCCAGCAGCCAAGTTTCAGGGCTCGATGAGCAGTTCTTC. Residues: CASSQVSGLDEQFF. This chain links TRBV4-3 with TRBJ2-1; D possibly corresponds to TRBD1 (5 bases). The V and J ends lost 1 base and 8 bases respectively, with 12 bases between them. CDR3 length: 14 amino acids. Germline-derived CDR1 and CDR2 are LGHNA and YSLEER.

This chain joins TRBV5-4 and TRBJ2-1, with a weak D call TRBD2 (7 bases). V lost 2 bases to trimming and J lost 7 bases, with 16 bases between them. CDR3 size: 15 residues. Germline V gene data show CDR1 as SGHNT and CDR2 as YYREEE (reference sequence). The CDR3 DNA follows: TGTGCCAGCAGCTTTGGTCGGGGGGCGCTGAATGAGCAGTTCTTC. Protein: CASSFGRGALNEQFF.

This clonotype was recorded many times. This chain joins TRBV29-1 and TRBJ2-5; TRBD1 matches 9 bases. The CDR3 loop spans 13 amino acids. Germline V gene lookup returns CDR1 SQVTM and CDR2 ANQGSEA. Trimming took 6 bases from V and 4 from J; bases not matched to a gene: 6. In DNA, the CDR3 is TGCAGCGTACCGGGACAGGGATTAGAGACCCAGTACTTC. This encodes CSVPGQGLETQYF.

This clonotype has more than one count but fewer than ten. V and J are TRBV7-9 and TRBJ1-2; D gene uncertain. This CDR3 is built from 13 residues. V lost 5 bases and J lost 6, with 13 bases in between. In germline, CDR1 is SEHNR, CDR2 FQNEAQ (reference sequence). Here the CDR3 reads CASSLSAGHGYTF. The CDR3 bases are TGTGCCAGCAGCCTGTCGGCAGGACATGGCTACACCTTC.

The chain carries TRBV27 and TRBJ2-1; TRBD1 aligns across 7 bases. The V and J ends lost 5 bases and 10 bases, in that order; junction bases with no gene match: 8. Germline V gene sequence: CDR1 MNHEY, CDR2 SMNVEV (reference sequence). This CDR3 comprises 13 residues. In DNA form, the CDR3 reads TGTGCCAGCAGTAACCGACAGGGTCAAGAGCAGTTCTTC. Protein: CASSNRQGQEQFF.

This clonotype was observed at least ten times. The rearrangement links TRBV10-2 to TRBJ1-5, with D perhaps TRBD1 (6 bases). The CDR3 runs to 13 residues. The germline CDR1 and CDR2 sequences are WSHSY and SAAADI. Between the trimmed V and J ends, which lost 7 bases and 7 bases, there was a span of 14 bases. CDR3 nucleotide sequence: TGCGCCAGCACCGCTCTCAGGGGACAGCCCCAGCATTTT. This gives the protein CASTALRGQPQHF.

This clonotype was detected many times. In DNA form, the CDR3 reads TGTGCCAGCACCGTCGCGGGGAAGGAAGAGACCCAGTACTTC. Protein sequence: CASTVAGKEETQYF. V gene TRBV6-2 or TRBV6-3 combines with J gene TRBJ2-5; possible D gene TRBD2, 6 bases. Germline CDR1 is MNHEY and CDR2 is SVGEGT. Trimming pared 7 bases from V and 3 bases from J, leaving 15 bases between. The CDR3 totals 14 residues.

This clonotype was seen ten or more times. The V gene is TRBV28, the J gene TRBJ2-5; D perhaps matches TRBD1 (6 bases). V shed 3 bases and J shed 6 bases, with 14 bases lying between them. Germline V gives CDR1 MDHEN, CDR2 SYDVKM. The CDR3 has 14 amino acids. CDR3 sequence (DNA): TGTGCCAGCAGTTTCATTCGACAGGTCCAGACCCAGTACTTC. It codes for CASSFIRQVQTQYF.

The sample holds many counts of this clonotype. Written as DNA, the CDR3 is TGTGCCAGCAGACCGCCGATCCGGAGGGCTTTCTTT. Translating it yields CASRPPIRRAFF. V is TRBV28 and J is TRBJ1-1; D is unresolved. The V end was cut by 6 bases, the J end by 11 bases, with 16 bases between. Germline lookup yields CDR1 MDHEN and CDR2 SYDVKM. The length of the CDR3 is 12 residues.